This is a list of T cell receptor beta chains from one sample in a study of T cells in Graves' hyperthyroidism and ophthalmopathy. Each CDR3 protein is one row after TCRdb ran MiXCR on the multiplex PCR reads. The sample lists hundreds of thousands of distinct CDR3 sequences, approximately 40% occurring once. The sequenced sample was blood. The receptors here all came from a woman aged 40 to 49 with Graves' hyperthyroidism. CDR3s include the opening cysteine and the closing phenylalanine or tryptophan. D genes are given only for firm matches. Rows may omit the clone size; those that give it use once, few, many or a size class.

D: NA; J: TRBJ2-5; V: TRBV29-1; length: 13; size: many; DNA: TGCAGCGTCCGAGGGGACTCGGGCGAGACCCAGTACTTC; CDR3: CSVRGDSGETQYF
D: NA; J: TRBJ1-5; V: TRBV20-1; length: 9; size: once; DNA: TGCAGTGCTGGACGGCCCGAGCATTTT; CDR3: CSAGRPEHF
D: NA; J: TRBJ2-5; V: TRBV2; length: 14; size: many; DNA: TGTGCCAGCATTAGAAAAGTGGGAGGAGAGACCCAGTACTTC; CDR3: CASIRKVGGETQYF
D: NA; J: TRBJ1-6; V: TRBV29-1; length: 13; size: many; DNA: TGCAGCGTTGCGCAAGGTGTAGGTTCACCCCTCCACTTT; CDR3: CSVAQGVGSPLHF
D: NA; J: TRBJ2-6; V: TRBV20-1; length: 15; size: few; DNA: TGCAGTGCTAGAGATAGGGGCACCGGGGCCAACGTCCTGACTTTC; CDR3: CSARDRGTGANVLTF
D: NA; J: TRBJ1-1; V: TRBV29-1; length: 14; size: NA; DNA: TGCAGCGTTGAAGGGGACATAGTGAACACTGAAGCTTTCTTT; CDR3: CSVEGDIVNTEAFF
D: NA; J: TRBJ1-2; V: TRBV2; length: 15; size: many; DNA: TGTGCCAGCATTCCTGAGGCGTCGGGGATCGATGGCTACACCTTC; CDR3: CASIPEASGIDGYTF
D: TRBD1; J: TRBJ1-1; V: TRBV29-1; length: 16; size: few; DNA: TGCAGCGTTTTAACGACAGGGGTTAGGGTGAACACTGAAGCTTTCTTT; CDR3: CSVLTTGVRVNTEAFF
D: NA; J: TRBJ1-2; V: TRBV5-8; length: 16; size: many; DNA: TGTGCCAGCAGCCTAGAAATGGGACAAAATAACTATGGCTACACCTTC; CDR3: CASSLEMGQNNYGYTF
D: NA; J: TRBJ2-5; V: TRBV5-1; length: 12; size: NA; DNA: TGCGCCAGCACCATCAGCGGGGAGACCCAGTACTTC; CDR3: CASTISGETQYF
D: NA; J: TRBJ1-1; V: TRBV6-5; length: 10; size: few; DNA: TGTGCCACTCGCGACCTGAGGGCTTTCTTT; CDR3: CATRDLRAFF
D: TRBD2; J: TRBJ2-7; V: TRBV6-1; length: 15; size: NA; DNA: TGTGCCAGCAGTCCGCCCGGAGCGGGGGACTACGAGCAGTACTTC; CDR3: CASSPPGAGDYEQYF
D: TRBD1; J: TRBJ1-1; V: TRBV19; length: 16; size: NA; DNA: TGTGCCAGTAGTCTTCGGACGGGGACAGAGGGGACTGAAGCTTTCTTT; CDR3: CASSLRTGTEGTEAFF
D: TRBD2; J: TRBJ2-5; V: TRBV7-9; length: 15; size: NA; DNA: TGTGCCAGCAGCTTAGTTGGCGGGAGTACGGCGACCCAGTACTTC; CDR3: CASSLVGGSTATQYF
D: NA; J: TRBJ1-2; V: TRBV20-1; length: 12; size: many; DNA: TGCAGTGCTATTCCCATTAACTATGGCTACACCTTC; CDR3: CSAIPINYGYTF
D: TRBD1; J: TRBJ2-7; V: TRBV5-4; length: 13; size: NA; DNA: TGTACCAGCAGGGGGATAGGGGAATTGGAGCAGTACTTC; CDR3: CTSRGIGELEQYF
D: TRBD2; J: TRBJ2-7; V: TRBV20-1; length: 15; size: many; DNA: TGCAGTGCCGCTAAAACTAGCGGGAGCTCCTACGAGCAGTACTTC; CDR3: CSAAKTSGSSYEQYF
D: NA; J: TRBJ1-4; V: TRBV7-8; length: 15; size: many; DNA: TGTGCCAGCAGCTCAGTCAGGGACCGGTTTGGAAAACTGTTTTTT; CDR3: CASSSVRDRFGKLFF